These 32 T cell receptor beta chains came from one sample sequenced in a study of siplizumab effects on memory and regulatory T cells. The data were produced by immunoSEQ multiplex PCR, yet TCRdb's version contains in-frame clones alone and is incomplete. The sample includes approximately 60,000 clones, roughly 85% of them seen just once. Sequenced material: memory CD4+ T cells sorted from blood. The source of these receptors is a human donor in good health.

V is TRBV19 and J is TRBJ1-3; D not certain. Germline V gene data show CDR1 as LNHDA and CDR2 as SQIVND (reference sequence). The CDR3 is 14 residues long. Trimming removed 4 bases at V and 5 bases at J, with 12 bases between. As DNA, the CDR3 is TGTGCCAGTAGTAAATTGGTCGGGAGAAACACCATATATTTT. Residues: CASSKLVGRNTIYF.

The CDR3 sequence is CASSLGGWQPQHF. In nucleotides, the CDR3 is TGTGCCAGCAGTTTAGGGGGTTGGCAGCCCCAGCATTTT. The chain has TRBV27 and TRBJ1-5; perhaps TRBD1 as D (5 bases). There are 13 residues in the CDR3. V was trimmed by 2 bases and J by 7 bases, leaving 9 bases between them. Germline loops: CDR1 MNHEY, CDR2 SMNVEV (reference sequence).

The chain is built from TRBV28 and TRBJ1-5; D is uncertain. CDR3 length: 13 residues. V dropped 4 bases and J dropped 4 bases, with 8 bases sitting between them. Germline V gives CDR1 MDHEN, CDR2 SYDVKM. The DNA for the CDR3 is TGTGCCAGCAGTTCAGGAGCGAATCAGCCCCAGCATTTT. This codes for CASSSGANQPQHF.

This clone was counted many times. The chain employs TRBV19 and TRBJ1-6; D may be TRBD1 (5 bases). Between the trimmed V and J ends, which lost 4 bases and 7 bases, there was a span of 11 bases. Germline assignment: CDR1 LNHDA and CDR2 SQIVND (reference sequence). This CDR3 contains 14 residues. The CDR3 DNA reads TGTGCCAGTAGTACATCAGGGTCGAATTCACCCCTCCACTTT. This encodes CASSTSGSNSPLHF.

The J gene is TRBJ2-6, the V gene TRBV10-3, with 8 nucleotides matching TRBD1. V gave up 8 bases and J gave up 4 bases; unmatched junction bases: 7. The length of the CDR3 is 15 residues. Germline V gives CDR1 ENHRY, CDR2 SYGVKD. The CDR3, as DNA: TGTGCCATCGGACAGGGCGCTATGGGGGCCAACGTCCTGACTTTC. Translation gives CAIGQGAMGANVLTF.

This chain connects TRBV28 to TRBJ2-5; 8 bases are a match to TRBD1. Germline-derived CDR1 and CDR2 are MDHEN and SYDVKM. Germline trimming cut 6 bases from V and 4 bases from J; bases unmatched to any gene: 7. The CDR3 spans 14 residues. The CDR3 is CASRAGGGLETQYF. The CDR3 nucleotides are TGTGCCAGCAGGGCAGGGGGCGGGTTAGAGACCCAGTACTTC.

The rearrangement joins TRBV6-5 to TRBJ2-5; D uncertain. CDR1 is MNHEY and CDR2 is SVGAGI in the germline V gene. The CDR3 has 13 residues. Trimming left V 0 bases short and J 7 bases short, with 9 bases between. CDR3 in amino acids: CASSYSKERTQYF. For the CDR3, the DNA is TGTGCCAGCAGTTACTCTAAGGAGCGGACCCAGTACTTC.

This chain connects TRBV7-3 to TRBJ2-1, with 8 positions matching TRBD2. V was pared by 1 base and J by 15 bases, with 20 bases of the junction left unmatched. The CDR3 totals 17 residues. Looked up from germline, CDR1 is SGHTA and CDR2 is FQGTGA. The CDR3 DNA sequence: TGTGCCAGCAGCTTAAGGTTATCGACTGGACTAGCTTTTTTATTGTTCTTC. Its protein product is CASSLRLSTGLAFLLFF.

There are a few counts of this clone. The gene calls are TRBV6-5 and TRBJ1-3, with TRBD1 matching over 7 bases. Unmatched junction bases numbered 5, after V lost 9 bases and J lost 0 bases. The CDR3 has 14 amino acids. Per the germline V gene, CDR1 is MNHEY and CDR2 is SVGAGI. For the CDR3, the DNA is TGTGCCAGTTCGGGACAGAACTCTGGAAACACCATATATTTT. Amino acids: CASSGQNSGNTIYF.

This clone was found a few times. The CDR3, as DNA: TGTGCTAGTGGTTTGGTATTCAAGCGAACCGGGGAGCTGTTTTTT. It encodes CASGLVFKRTGELFF. This sequence joins TRBV12-5 and TRBJ2-2; D is ambiguous. CDR1 LGHNT and CDR2 FRNRAP come from the germline V gene. The V gene lost 0 bases and the J gene lost 5 bases, with 10 bases spanning the gap. The CDR3 consists of 15 residues.

The V call is TRBV28, the J call TRBJ2-2; no firm D call. Germline V CDR1 and CDR2: MDHEN, SYDVKM. The CDR3 totals 12 residues. Deletions cut 8 bases from V and 6 bases from J, with 10 bases between. The chain's CDR3 is CASFRRPGELFF. As DNA, the CDR3 is TGTGCCAGCTTCCGGCGCCCCGGGGAGCTGTTTTTT.

This clone came up a few times. The CDR3 nucleotides are TGTGCCAGCACCAGGGCAGGGGGTCACACCGGGGAGCTGTTTTTT. Encoded protein: CASTRAGGHTGELFF. The V and J genes are TRBV6-5 and TRBJ2-2; the match to TRBD1 covers 7 bases. Trimming took 7 bases from V and 3 from J; bases not matched to a gene: 8. This CDR3 has 15 residues. Germline V gene lookup returns CDR1 MNHEY and CDR2 SVGAGI.

CDR3 nucleotide sequence: TGCGCCAGCAGCCAAGATGGGGGTTACTCTGGAAACACCATATATTTT. Its protein is CASSQDGGYSGNTIYF. The V call is TRBV4-3, the J call TRBJ1-3; D may be TRBD1 (5 bases). The CDR3 runs 16 residues. V lost 0 bases, J lost 0 bases, and 9 bases lay in between. CDR1 LGHNA and CDR2 YSLEER come from the germline V gene.

The chain employs TRBV29-1 and TRBJ2-5; D remains unclear. The V and J ends lost 3 bases and 2 bases respectively, with 7 bases between them. Germline V lookup: CDR1 SQVTM, CDR2 ANQGSEA. The CDR3 extends over 12 amino acids. CDR3 region: CSVDFVQETQYF. The CDR3 DNA reads as TGCAGCGTTGATTTTGTGCAAGAGACCCAGTACTTC.

This clone was observed a few times. The chain carries TRBV5-5 and TRBJ1-5; D is unclear. V was shortened by 1 base and J by 7 bases, with 18 bases between the two germline ends. There are 16 residues in the CDR3. CDR1 and CDR2 (germline): SGHKS, YYEKEE (reference sequence). The CDR3 DNA reads TGTGCCAGCAGCTTGACGTCGGCAGCGATAGGCCAGCCCCAGCATTTT. It encodes CASSLTSAAIGQPQHF.

The chain uses TRBV19 and TRBJ1-2; 8 bases agree with TRBD1. The CDR3 sequence is 14 residues long. Germline assignment: CDR1 LNHDA and CDR2 SQIVND (reference sequence). The V segment lost 6 bases and the J segment 0 bases; nucleotides outside the gene matches: 3. The CDR3 sequence is CASRKGQANYGYTF. The CDR3 nucleotides are TGTGCCAGTAGGAAGGGACAGGCTAACTATGGCTACACCTTC.

The chain couples TRBV7-9 to TRBJ1-6, with 7 nucleotides matching TRBD1. After removal of 4 bases from V and 8 bases from J, the junction contained 2 bases not matched to a gene. CDR3 size: 13 residues. Germline V gives CDR1 SEHNR, CDR2 FQNEAQ (reference sequence). The CDR3 DNA is TGTGCCAGCAGCTGGACAGGAGATTCACCCCTCCACTTT. Encoded protein: CASSWTGDSPLHF.

The chain uses TRBV5-5 and TRBJ2-1; D possibly corresponds to TRBD2 (7 bases). Trimming took off 2 bases at V and 2 bases at J, with 14 bases between the two ends. CDR1 is SGHKS, CDR2 YYEKEE, per germline (reference sequence). The CDR3 is made up of 16 amino acids. In DNA, the CDR3 is TGTGCCAGCAGCTTAGGGGGGGACCCTACCTACAATGAGCAGTTCTTC. This codes for CASSLGGDPTYNEQFF.

Regarding this clone: A read error may be the cause here, since a much bigger clone is one base away. Within the sample, other DNA sequences also encode this same CDR3. J is TRBJ1-1 and V is TRBV29-1; D is unresolved. The V end was cut by 6 bases, the J end by 0 bases, with 11 bases between. The CDR3 extends over 13 amino acids. Germline CDR1 and CDR2: SQVTM and ANQGSEA. The CDR3 DNA sequence: TGCAGCGTCGAGGGCAGAGTGAACACTGAAGCTTTCTTT. It codes for CSVEGRVNTEAFF.

The rearrangement joins TRBV29-1 to TRBJ2-5; TRBD1 or TRBD2 may be the D gene (5 bases each). V lost 0 bases, J lost 4 bases, and 12 bases lay in between. The CDR3 totals 14 residues. Per the germline V gene, CDR1 is SQVTM and CDR2 is ANQGSEA. The CDR3 spells CSVEDGGNAETQYF. The CDR3 DNA sequence: TGCAGCGTTGAAGATGGGGGTAACGCAGAGACCCAGTACTTC.

This rearrangement joins TRBV10-2 to TRBJ2-5; 12 nucleotides line up with TRBD2. V trimming: 6 bases; J trimming: 5 bases; junction bases outside the gene matches: 10. Germline assignment: CDR1 WSHSY and CDR2 SAAADI. CDR3 length: 16 amino acids. For the CDR3, the DNA is TGCGCCAGCAGCATGCAACTAGCGGGGGGTTTGGAGACCCAGTACTTC. Translating it yields CASSMQLAGGLETQYF.

The rearrangement links TRBV7-2 to TRBJ1-5; 7 bases are shared with TRBD1. This CDR3 is 15 amino acids long. The ends lost 3 bases at V and 1 base at J; junction bases unmatched: 3. CDR1 and CDR2 from the germline V gene are SGHTA and FQGNSA. The CDR3 DNA sequence: TGTGCCAGCAGCTTTCAGGGGGGGAGCAATCAGCCCCAGCATTTT. This translates into CASSFQGGSNQPQHF. Full variable domain (remainder filled in from reference TRBV7-2 and TRBJ1-5): GAGVSQSPSNKVTEKGKDVELRCDPISGHTALYWYRQSLGQGLEFLIYFQGNSAPDKSGLPSDRFSAERTGGSVSTLTIQRTQQEDSAVYLCASSFQGGSNQPQHFGDGTRLSIL.

The V gene is TRBV5-5, the J gene TRBJ1-2; TRBD1 might be the D (5 bases). Trimming removed 5 bases from V and 6 bases from J, with 17 bases in between. Per germline, CDR1 SGHKS and CDR2 YYEKEE (reference sequence). The CDR3 contains 14 residues. CDR3 nucleotide sequence: TGTGCCAGCAGATTGTGGGCGGGAGGGGATGGCTACACCTTC. Amino acid sequence: CASRLWAGGDGYTF.

This chain connects TRBV7-9 to TRBJ2-3, with 7 bases identical to TRBD2. After removal of 5 bases from V and 1 base from J, the junction contained 6 bases not matched to a gene. In germline, CDR1 is SEHNR, CDR2 FQNEAQ (reference sequence). The CDR3 runs to 15 residues. CDR3 amino acids: CASSPPGGGTDTQYF. The DNA for the CDR3 is TGTGCCAGCAGCCCTCCTGGGGGGGGCACAGATACGCAGTATTTT.

The rearrangement links TRBV10-3 to TRBJ1-6; TRBD1 matches 10 bases. The V gene's germline CDR1 is ENHRY and CDR2 SYGVKD. The CDR3 totals 14 residues. With V trimmed by 6 bases and J by 5 bases, 1 base remained unmatched. CDR3 sequence: CAIRGTGDNSPLHF. The CDR3 DNA reads TGTGCCATCAGGGGGACAGGGGATAATTCACCCCTCCACTTT.

J is TRBJ1-4 and V is TRBV28; D is possibly TRBD1 (5 bases). This CDR3 contains 16 residues. The germline V gene has CDR1 MDHEN and CDR2 SYDVKM. Trimming removed 6 bases at V and 7 bases at J, with 21 bases between. CDR3 nucleotide sequence: TGTGCCAGCAGCCAAGGGGCGGGGTTTATGGTTGAAAAACTGTTTTTT. Amino acid sequence: CASSQGAGFMVEKLFF.

The genes are TRBV7-3 and TRBJ2-1; maybe TRBD1 (5 bases). The CDR3 spans 12 residues. V lost 8 bases, J lost 7 bases, and 12 bases lay in between. Germline CDR1 and CDR2: SGHTA and FQGTGA. The CDR3 protein is CASSVSGNEQFF. DNA for the CDR3: TGTGCCAGCTCGGTGTCAGGGAATGAGCAGTTCTTC. Full variable domain (rest looked up from reference TRBV7-3 and TRBJ2-1): GAGVSQTPSNKVTEKGKYVELRCDPISGHTALYWYRQSLGQGPEFLIYFQGTGAADDSGLPNDRFFAVRPEGSVSTLKIQRTERGDSAVYLCASSVSGNEQFFGPGTRLTVL.

V usage is TRBV5-1 and J usage is TRBJ2-3; a weak D match, TRBD1 (7 bases). CDR1 SGHRS and CDR2 YFSETQ come from the germline V gene. The CDR3 extends over 15 amino acids. The V and J ends lost 3 bases and 5 bases respectively, with 16 bases between them. CDR3 sequence reads: CASSWRGDREDTQYF. In nucleotides, the CDR3 is TGCGCCAGCAGCTGGAGGGGTGACAGGGAAGATACGCAGTATTTT.

This rearrangement joins TRBV11-2 to TRBJ1-2; no definite D call. V lost 7 bases to trimming and J lost 8 bases, with 17 bases between them. The V gene's germline CDR1 is SGHAT and CDR2 FQNNGV. CDR3 size: 13 residues. The CDR3 DNA follows: TGTGCCAGCACCCAACCTACGAGCCCCGGCTACACCTTC. It yields the protein CASTQPTSPGYTF.

In this sample, this clone turned up once. The chain is built from TRBV7-6 and TRBJ2-7; possible D gene TRBD1, 5 bases. This CDR3 has 14 residues. Trimming stripped 3 bases from V and 2 bases from J, with 11 bases between. The germline V gene encodes CDR1 SGHVS and CDR2 FNYEAQ. CDR3 sequence: CASSLGRVPYEQYF. Here the CDR3 DNA reads TGTGCCAGCAGCTTGGGCAGGGTCCCCTACGAGCAGTACTTC.

The chain recombines TRBV10-2 with TRBJ2-7, with unresolved D. The germline V gene has CDR1 WSHSY and CDR2 SAAADI. Between the trimmed V and J ends, which lost 8 bases and 4 bases, there was a span of 9 bases. There are 11 residues in the CDR3. The CDR3 spells CASSALYEQYF. The CDR3 region has the DNA TGCGCCAGCTCAGCCCTTTACGAGCAGTACTTC.

In its sample, this clone was seen a few times. As DNA, the CDR3 is TGTGCCAGCAGCTTGCGGGGCAGGGGGAGCACAGATACGCAGTATTTT. Translated, it gives CASSLRGRGSTDTQYF. The chain employs TRBV5-4 and TRBJ2-3; TRBD1 matches 7 bases. The length of the CDR3 is 16 residues. V lost 1 base, J lost 0 bases, and 5 bases stayed unmatched. Germline V gives CDR1 SGHNT, CDR2 YYREEE (reference sequence).